This T cell receptor beta chain was identified in a study of a mutant IDH1 vaccine in newly diagnosed glioma. Across the whole study: Prior therapy was radiotherapy, temozolomide, or both; most received both.

V shed 4 bases and J 0 bases; nucleotides not matched to a gene: 6. The CDR3 covers 15 residues. In germline, CDR1 is SGHNT, CDR2 YYREEE (reference sequence). As regards this clone: The antigen remains unidentified.

This table comes from immunoSEQ multiplex PCR, and its TCRdb copy is limited to in-frame clones, with some not included. This sample yields around 51,000 clones, of which 78% are seen a single time; 1.8% belongs to the top ten. As for time point: week 5, during vaccination. Mutant IDH1 20-mer peptide, at 300 ug, made up each vaccine dose, with topical imiquimod. The source was PBMCs, collected from a glioma patient whose treatment included an IDH1 peptide vaccine. The chain has TRBV5-4 and TRBJ2-7, with TRBD1 identical over 8 bases. The receptor was derived from a woman aged 40 to 50 with glioma. The CDR3 reads CASSKDRASSYEQYF. The DNA for the CDR3 is TGTGCCAGCAGCAAGGACAGGGCCAGCTCCTACGAGCAGTACTTC.